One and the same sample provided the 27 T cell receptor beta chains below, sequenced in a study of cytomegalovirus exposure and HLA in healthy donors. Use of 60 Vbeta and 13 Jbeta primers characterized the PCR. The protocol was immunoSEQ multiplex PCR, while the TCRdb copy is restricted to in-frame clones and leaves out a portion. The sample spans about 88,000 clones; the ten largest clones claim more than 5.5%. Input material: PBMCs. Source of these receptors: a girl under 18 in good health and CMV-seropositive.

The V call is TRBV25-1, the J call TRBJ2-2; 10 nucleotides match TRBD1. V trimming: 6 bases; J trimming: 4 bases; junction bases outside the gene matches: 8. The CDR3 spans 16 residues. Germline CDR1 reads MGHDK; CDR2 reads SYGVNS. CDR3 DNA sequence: TGTGCCAGCAGGAACCCTAGGACAGGGGGCACCGGGGAGCTGTTTTTT. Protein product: CASRNPRTGGTGELFF. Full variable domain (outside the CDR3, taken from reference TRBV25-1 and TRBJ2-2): EADIYQTPRYLVIGTGKKITLECSQTMGHDKMYWYQQDPGMELHLIHYSYGVNSTEKGDLSSESTVSRIRTEHFPLTLESARPSHTSQYLCASRNPRTGGTGELFFGEGSRLTVL.

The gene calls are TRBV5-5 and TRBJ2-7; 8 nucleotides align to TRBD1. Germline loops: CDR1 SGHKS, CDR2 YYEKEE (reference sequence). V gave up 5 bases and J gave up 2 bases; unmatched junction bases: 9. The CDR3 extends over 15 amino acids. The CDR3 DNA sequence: TGTGCCAGCAGGGAGGACAGGGCAGCCCCCTACGAGCAGTACTTC. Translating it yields CASREDRAAPYEQYF.

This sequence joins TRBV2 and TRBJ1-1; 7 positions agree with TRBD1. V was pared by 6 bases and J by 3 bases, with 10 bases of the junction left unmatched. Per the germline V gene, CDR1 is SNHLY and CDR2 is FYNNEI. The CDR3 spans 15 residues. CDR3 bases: TGTGCCAGCAGGGGCGATAGACAGGGACACACTGAAGCTTTCTTT. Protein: CASRGDRQGHTEAFF.

The CDR3: CASSQSGTVQETQYF. CDR3 DNA sequence: TGTGCCAGCAGCCAGTCCGGGACAGTACAAGAGACCCAGTACTTC. The chain joins TRBV14 to TRBJ2-5, with 7 nucleotides matching TRBD1. The ends lost 3 bases at V and 2 bases at J; junction bases unmatched: 6. The length of the CDR3 is 15 residues. Germline V lookup: CDR1 SGHDN, CDR2 FVKESK.

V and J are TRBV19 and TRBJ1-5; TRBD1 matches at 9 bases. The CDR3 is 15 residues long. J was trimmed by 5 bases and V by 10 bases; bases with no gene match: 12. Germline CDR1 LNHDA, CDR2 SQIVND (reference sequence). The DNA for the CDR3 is TGTGCCACTACCCTTGGACAGGGGAGGGATCAGCCCCAGCATTTT. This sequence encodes CATTLGQGRDQPQHF.

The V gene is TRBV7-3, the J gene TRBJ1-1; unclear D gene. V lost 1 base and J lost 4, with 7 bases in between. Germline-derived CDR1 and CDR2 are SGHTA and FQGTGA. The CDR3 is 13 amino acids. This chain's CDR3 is CASSLIPGTEAFF. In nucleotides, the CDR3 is TGTGCCAGCAGCTTAATCCCGGGCACTGAAGCTTTCTTT.

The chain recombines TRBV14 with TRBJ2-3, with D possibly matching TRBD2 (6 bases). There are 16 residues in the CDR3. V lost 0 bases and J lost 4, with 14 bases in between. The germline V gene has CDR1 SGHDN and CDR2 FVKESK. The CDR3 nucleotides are TGTGCCAGCAGCCAAGAATTCGGAGGGGTGGCAGATACGCAGTATTTT. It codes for CASSQEFGGVADTQYF.

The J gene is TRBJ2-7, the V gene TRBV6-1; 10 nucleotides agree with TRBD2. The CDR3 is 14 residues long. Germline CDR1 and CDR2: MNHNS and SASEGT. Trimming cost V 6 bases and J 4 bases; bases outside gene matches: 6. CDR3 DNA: TGTGCCAGCAGCGTACTAGCGGGGCTATACGAGCAGTACTTC. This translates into CASSVLAGLYEQYF.

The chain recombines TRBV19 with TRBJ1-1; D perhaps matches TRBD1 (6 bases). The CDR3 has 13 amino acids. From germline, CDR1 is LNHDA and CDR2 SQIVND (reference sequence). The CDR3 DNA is TGTGCTTCGAGAACAGGGACGAACACTGAAGCTTTCTTT. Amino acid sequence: CASRTGTNTEAFF. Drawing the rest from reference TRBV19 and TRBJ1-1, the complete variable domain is DGGITQSPKYLFRKEGQNVTLSCEQNLNHDAMYWYRQDPGQGLRLIYYSQIVNDFQKGDIAEGYSVSREKKESFPLTVTSAQKNPTAFYLCASRTGTNTEAFFGQGTRLTVV.

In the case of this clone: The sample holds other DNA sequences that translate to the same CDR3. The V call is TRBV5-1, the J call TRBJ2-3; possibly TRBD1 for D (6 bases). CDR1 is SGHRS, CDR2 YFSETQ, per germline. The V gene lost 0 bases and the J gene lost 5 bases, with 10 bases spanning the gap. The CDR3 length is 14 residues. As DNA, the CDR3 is TGCGCCAGCAGCTTGGCCAGAGGGGGAGATACGCAGTATTTT. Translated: CASSLARGGDTQYF.

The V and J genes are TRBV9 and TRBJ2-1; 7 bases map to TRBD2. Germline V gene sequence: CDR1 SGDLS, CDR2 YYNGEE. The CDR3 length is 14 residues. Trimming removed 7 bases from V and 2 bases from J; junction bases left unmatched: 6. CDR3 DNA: TGTGCCAGCGCCTCGACTAGCACCTACAATGAGCAGTTCTTC. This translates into CASASTSTYNEQFF.

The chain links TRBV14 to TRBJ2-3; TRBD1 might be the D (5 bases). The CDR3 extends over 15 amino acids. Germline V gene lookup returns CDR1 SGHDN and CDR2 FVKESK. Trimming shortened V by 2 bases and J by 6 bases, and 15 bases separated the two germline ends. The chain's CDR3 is CASSQNLRVSDTQYF. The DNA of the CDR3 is TGTGCCAGCAGCCAAAATCTCAGGGTATCGGATACGCAGTATTTT. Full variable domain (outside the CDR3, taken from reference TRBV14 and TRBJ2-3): EAGVTQFPSHSVIEKGQTVTLRCDPISGHDNLYWYRRVMGKEIKFLLHFVKESKQDESGMPNNRFLAERTGGTYSTLKVQPAELEDSGVYFCASSQNLRVSDTQYFGPGTRLTVL.

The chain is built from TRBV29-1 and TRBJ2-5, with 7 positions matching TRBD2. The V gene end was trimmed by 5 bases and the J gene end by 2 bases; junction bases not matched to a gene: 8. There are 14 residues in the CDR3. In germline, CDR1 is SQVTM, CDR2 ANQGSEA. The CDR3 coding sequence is TGCAGCGTTCCTTCGCGGGGGTCACAAGAGACCCAGTACTTC. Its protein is CSVPSRGSQETQYF.

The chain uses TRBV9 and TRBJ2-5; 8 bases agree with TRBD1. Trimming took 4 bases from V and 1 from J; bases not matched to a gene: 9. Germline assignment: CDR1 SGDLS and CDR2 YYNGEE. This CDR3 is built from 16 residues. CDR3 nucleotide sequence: TGTGCCAGCAGCTCACTATTTGGGACAGGCCAAGAGACCCAGTACTTC. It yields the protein CASSSLFGTGQETQYF.

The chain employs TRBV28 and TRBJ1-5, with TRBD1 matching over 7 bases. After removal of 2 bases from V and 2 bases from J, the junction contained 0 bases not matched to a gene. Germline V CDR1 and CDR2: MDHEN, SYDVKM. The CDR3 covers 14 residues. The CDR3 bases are TGTGCCAGCAGTTTAGGACAGGGCAATCAGCCCCAGCATTTT. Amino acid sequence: CASSLGQGNQPQHF.

The CDR3 region has the DNA TGTGCCAGCAGCGTGGGGCATCGGAACACTGAAGCTTTCTTT. Translating it yields CASSVGHRNTEAFF. The chain recombines TRBV9 with TRBJ1-1; perhaps TRBD1 as D (5 bases). V was shortened by 2 bases and J by 1 base, with 9 bases between the two germline ends. The germline V gene encodes CDR1 SGDLS and CDR2 YYNGEE. CDR3 length: 14 residues.

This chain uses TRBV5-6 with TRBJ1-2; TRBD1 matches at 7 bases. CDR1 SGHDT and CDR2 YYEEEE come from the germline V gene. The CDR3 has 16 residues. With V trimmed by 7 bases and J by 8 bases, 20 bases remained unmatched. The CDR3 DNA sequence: TGTGCCAGCTCCTCAGAGGGGGCTCTGGTCCCGGGAGGCTACACCTTC. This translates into CASSSEGALVPGGYTF.

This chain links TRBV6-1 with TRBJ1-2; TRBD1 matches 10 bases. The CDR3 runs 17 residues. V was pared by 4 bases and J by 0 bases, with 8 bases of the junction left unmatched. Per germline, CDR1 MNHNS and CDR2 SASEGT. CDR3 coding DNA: TGTGCCAGCAGTGGCCGGGACAGGGGAAAAGCTAACTATGGCTACACCTTC. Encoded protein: CASSGRDRGKANYGYTF.

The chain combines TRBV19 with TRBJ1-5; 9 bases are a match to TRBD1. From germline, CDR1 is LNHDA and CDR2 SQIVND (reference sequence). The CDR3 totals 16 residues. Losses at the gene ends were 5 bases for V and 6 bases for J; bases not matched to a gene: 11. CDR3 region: CASSSTRTGAAQPQHF. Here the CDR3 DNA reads TGTGCCAGTAGTTCCACGAGGACAGGGGCGGCTCAGCCCCAGCATTTT.

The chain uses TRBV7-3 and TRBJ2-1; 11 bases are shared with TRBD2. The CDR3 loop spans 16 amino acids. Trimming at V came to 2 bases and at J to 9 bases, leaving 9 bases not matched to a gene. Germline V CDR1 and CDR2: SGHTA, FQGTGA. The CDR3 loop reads CASSLSPSGGQGEQFF. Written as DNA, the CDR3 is TGTGCCAGCAGCTTATCCCCTAGCGGGGGGCAGGGTGAGCAGTTCTTC.

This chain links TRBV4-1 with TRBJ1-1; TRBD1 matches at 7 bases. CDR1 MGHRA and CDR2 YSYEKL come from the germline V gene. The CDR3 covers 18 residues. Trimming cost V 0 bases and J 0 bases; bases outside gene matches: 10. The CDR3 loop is CASSQDSPTGLMNTEAFF. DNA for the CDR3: TGCGCCAGCAGCCAAGATTCCCCGACAGGGCTAATGAACACTGAAGCTTTCTTT.

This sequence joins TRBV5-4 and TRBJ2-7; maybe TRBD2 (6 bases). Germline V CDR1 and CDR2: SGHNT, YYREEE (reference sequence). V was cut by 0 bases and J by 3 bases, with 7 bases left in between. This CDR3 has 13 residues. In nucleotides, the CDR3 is TGTGCCAGCAGCTTGGGGAGGGACTACGAGCAGTACTTC. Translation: CASSLGRDYEQYF.

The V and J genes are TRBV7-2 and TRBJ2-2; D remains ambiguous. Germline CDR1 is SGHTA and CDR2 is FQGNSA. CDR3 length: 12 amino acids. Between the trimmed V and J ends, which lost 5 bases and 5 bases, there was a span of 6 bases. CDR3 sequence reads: CASSTSTGELFF. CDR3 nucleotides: TGTGCCAGCAGCACATCGACCGGGGAGCTGTTTTTT.

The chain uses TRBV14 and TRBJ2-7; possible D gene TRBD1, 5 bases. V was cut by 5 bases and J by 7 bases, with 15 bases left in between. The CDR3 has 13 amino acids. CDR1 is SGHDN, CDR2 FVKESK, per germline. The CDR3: CASSETGFPEQYV. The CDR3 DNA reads TGTGCCAGCAGCGAAACAGGATTCCCGGAGCAGTACGTC.

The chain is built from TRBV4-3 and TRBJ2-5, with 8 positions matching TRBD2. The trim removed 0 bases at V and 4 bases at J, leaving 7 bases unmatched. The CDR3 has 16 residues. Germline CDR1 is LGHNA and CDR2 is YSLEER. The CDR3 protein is CASSQDPSGGGETQYF. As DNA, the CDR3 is TGCGCCAGCAGCCAAGATCCGAGCGGGGGAGGAGAGACCCAGTACTTC.

The CDR3 coding sequence is TGTGCCAGCAGCCAACACGCCGAGGCGGTGGACTACGAGCAGTACTTC. Protein: CASSQHAEAVDYEQYF. The rearrangement joins TRBV4-2 to TRBJ2-7; the D is unclear. Germline V lookup: CDR1 LGHNA, CDR2 YNFKEQ. The CDR3 runs to 16 residues. V was trimmed by 2 bases and J by 3 bases, leaving 17 bases between them.

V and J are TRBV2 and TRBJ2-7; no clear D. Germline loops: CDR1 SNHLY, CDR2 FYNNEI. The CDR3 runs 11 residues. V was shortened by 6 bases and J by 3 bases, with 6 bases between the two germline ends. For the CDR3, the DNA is TGTGCCAGCAGCGAGGTCTACGAGCAGTACTTC. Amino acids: CASSEVYEQYF. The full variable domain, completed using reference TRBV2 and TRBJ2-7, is EPEVTQTPSHQVTQMGQEVILRCVPISNHLYFYWYRQILGQKVEFLVSFYNNEISEKSEIFDDQFSVERPDGSNFTLKIRSTKLEDSAMYFCASSEVYEQYFGPGTRLTVT.